The 27 T cell receptor beta chains in this list originate from one sample, sequenced in a study of patients and donors after allogeneic stem cell transplantation. One entry per CDR3 protein results from TCRdb running MiXCR on the RT-PCR reads. This table has over 150,000 distinct CDR3 sequences, approximately 30% appearing once. Input material: blood, either unsorted or a sorted T cell fraction (not recorded which). All receptors come from a human donor who was either an allogeneic HSCT recipient or a stem cell or donor lymphocyte infusion donor (not recorded which). It is not recorded whose cells these are; they may come from a transplant donor.

The J gene is TRBJ1-5, the V gene TRBV27; D is ambiguous. Between the trimmed V and J ends, which lost 5 bases and 0 bases, there was a span of 5 bases. The CDR3 contains 13 residues. The germline CDR1 and CDR2 sequences are MNHEY and SMNVEV (reference sequence). This CDR3 is CASSIVSNQPQHF. The DNA for the CDR3 is TGTGCCAGCAGTATTGTTAGCAATCAGCCCCAGCATTTT.

The chain has TRBV4-3 and TRBJ2-2; 10 bases align to TRBD2. This CDR3 is 18 amino acids long. V was clipped by 0 bases and J by 3 bases; unmatched bases: 7. The germline V gene encodes CDR1 LGHNA and CDR2 YSLEER. CDR3 DNA sequence: TGCGCCAGCAGCCAAGAACGGCCTAGCGGGAGTTACACCGGGGAGCTGTTTTTT. Translation gives CASSQERPSGSYTGELFF.

This clonotype was seen a few times. This chain connects TRBV6-2 or TRBV6-3 to TRBJ2-1, with D possibly being TRBD2 (6 bases). The germline V and J ends were trimmed by 4 bases and 5 bases, with 12 bases remaining between them. CDR1 and CDR2 from the germline V gene are MNHEY and SVGEGT. The CDR3 spans 14 residues. The CDR3 spells CASSFSGLHNEQFF. CDR3 bases: TGTGCCAGCAGTTTCAGCGGGTTACACAATGAGCAGTTCTTC.

The rearrangement uses TRBV7-2 and TRBJ2-4, with no clear D. This CDR3 spans 15 amino acids. Germline CDR1 is SGHTA and CDR2 is FQGNSA. The germline V and J ends were trimmed by 2 bases and 0 bases, with 8 bases remaining between them. The CDR3 protein is CASSLMTVAKNIQYF. In DNA form, the CDR3 reads TGTGCCAGCAGCTTAATGACTGTAGCCAAAAACATTCAGTACTTC.

This chain connects TRBV15 to TRBJ2-1; D is ambiguous. Germline V gives CDR1 LNHNV, CDR2 YYDKDF (reference sequence). The length of the CDR3 is 13 residues. V was shortened by 8 bases and J by 1 base, with 9 bases between the two germline ends. The CDR3 region is CATADLSYNEQFF. The CDR3 DNA is TGTGCCACCGCCGATTTATCCTACAATGAGCAGTTCTTC.

This clonotype has just a few counts. The J gene is TRBJ1-4, the V gene TRBV5-1; a possible D gene is TRBD1 (6 bases). V lost 4 bases, J lost 5 bases, and 21 bases lay in between. This CDR3 contains 17 residues. CDR1 and CDR2 (germline): SGHRS, YFSETQ. The CDR3 DNA reads TGCGCCAGCAGCAATTCCCTTGGGGGACAAGTAAATGAAAAACTGTTTTTT. Translated: CASSNSLGGQVNEKLFF. Together with reference TRBV5-1 and TRBJ1-4, the CDR3 gives the full variable domain: KAGVTQTPRYLIKTRGQQVTLSCSPISGHRSVSWYQQTPGQGLQFLFEYFSETQRNKGNFPGRFSGRQFSNSRSEMNVSTLELGDSALYLCASSNSLGGQVNEKLFFGSGTQLSVL.

The sample holds a few counts of this clonotype. This chain joins TRBV28 and TRBJ2-5; no reliable D call. Germline loops: CDR1 MDHEN, CDR2 SYDVKM. The V end lost 6 bases, the J end lost 2 bases, and 16 bases lay between the germline ends. The CDR3 sequence is 15 residues long. The CDR3: CASSPGLGSQETQYF. The CDR3 DNA reads as TGTGCCAGCAGCCCGGGCCTCGGTAGTCAAGAGACCCAGTACTTC.

This clonotype was seen only a few times. V usage is TRBV4-2 and J usage is TRBJ2-1, with 8 bases that match TRBD2. This CDR3 region has 15 residues. CDR1 is LGHNA and CDR2 is YNFKEQ in the germline V gene. V lost 1 base and J lost 4; bases outside the gene matches: 3. CDR3 DNA sequence: TGTGCCAGCAGCCAAGCGGGGGGGGGATACAATGAGCAGTTCTTC. Its translation is CASSQAGGGYNEQFF.

This clonotype turned up a few times. The chain carries TRBV28 and TRBJ1-6; D ambiguous. V lost 1 base and J 7 bases, leaving 8 bases between the germline ends. The CDR3 loop spans 14 amino acids. Per germline, CDR1 MDHEN and CDR2 SYDVKM. CDR3 residues: CASSLLYENSPLHF. CDR3 bases: TGTGCCAGCAGTTTATTATACGAGAATTCACCCCTCCACTTT.

The chain couples TRBV20-1 to TRBJ2-4; D unresolved. Germline V lookup: CDR1 DFQATT, CDR2 SNEGSKA (reference sequence). V was trimmed by 2 bases and J by 6 bases, leaving 8 bases between them. This CDR3 contains 12 residues. The CDR3 bases are TGCAGTGCTAGACAGAACAGAAACATTCAGTACTTC. Amino acids: CSARQNRNIQYF.

The V and J genes are TRBV4-3 and TRBJ2-1, with 8 bases that match TRBD2. J lost 0 bases, V lost 1 base, and 2 bases had no gene match. Germline loops: CDR1 LGHNA, CDR2 YSLEER. This CDR3 region has 16 residues. The CDR3 DNA reads TGCGCCAGCAGCCAAGGGGCGGGAGGCTCCTACAATGAGCAGTTCTTC. Protein product: CASSQGAGGSYNEQFF.

There are a few counts of this clonotype. The V call is TRBV6-5, the J call TRBJ2-2, with a weak D call TRBD1 (6 bases). Germline V gene data show CDR1 as MNHEY and CDR2 as SVGAGI. Trimming cost V 2 bases and J 7 bases, with 14 bases left between them. The CDR3 spans 15 residues. The CDR3: CASSYGGRKGGELFF. For the CDR3, the DNA is TGTGCCAGCAGTTACGGGGGCAGGAAGGGCGGGGAGCTGTTTTTT.

The rearrangement links TRBV7-9 to TRBJ2-7, with D perhaps TRBD1 or TRBD2 (5 bases each). The ends were cut back, 3 bases at V and 2 bases at J, with 11 bases in the middle. Germline V lookup: CDR1 SEHNR, CDR2 FQNEAQ (reference sequence). The CDR3 extends over 14 amino acids. CDR3 amino acids: CASSFRDGPYEQYF. Here the CDR3 DNA reads TGTGCCAGCAGCTTTCGGGACGGGCCCTACGAGCAGTACTTC.

V usage is TRBV6-5 and J usage is TRBJ2-7; 7 nucleotides align to TRBD2. The V gene's germline CDR1 is MNHEY and CDR2 SVGAGI. CDR3 length: 16 residues. V lost 0 bases to trimming and J lost 2 bases; unmatched junction nucleotides: 7. The DNA of the CDR3 is TGTGCCAGCAGTTACTCGGGGTTGGGAGGGGCCTACGAGCAGTACTTC. It specifies CASSYSGLGGAYEQYF.

V and J are TRBV24-1 and TRBJ1-2; D may be TRBD1 (6 bases). The germline V gene has CDR1 KGHDR and CDR2 SFDVKD. The CDR3 contains 13 residues. Trimming pared 1 base from V and 8 bases from J, leaving 10 bases between. CDR3 loop: CATSDFRTAGYTF. CDR3 sequence (DNA): TGTGCCACCAGTGATTTTAGGACAGCAGGCTACACCTTC.

CDR3 protein: CASSLPALTDTQYF. CDR3 in DNA: TGTGCCAGCAGTTTACCGGCTCTCACAGATACGCAGTATTTT. The chain has TRBV28 and TRBJ2-3, with D unclear. The germline gives CDR1 MDHEN, CDR2 SYDVKM. The CDR3 consists of 14 residues. Deletions cut 2 bases from V and 2 bases from J, with 8 bases between.

This clonotype was counted ten times or more. The chain is built from TRBV20-1 and TRBJ1-2; D unresolved. CDR3 length: 11 residues. CDR1 and CDR2 (germline): DFQATT, SNEGSKA (reference sequence). The CDR3 bases are TGCGGATCAGACGGGAACTATGGCTACACCTTC. Residues: CGSDGNYGYTF.

This chain links TRBV2 with TRBJ1-2; no firm D call. V gave up 1 base and J gave up 5 bases, with 14 bases separating them. The CDR3 spans 15 residues. From germline, CDR1 is SNHLY and CDR2 FYNNEI. The CDR3 loop is CASSEGSGLTYGYTF. As DNA, the CDR3 is TGTGCCAGCAGTGAAGGGTCCGGGCTCACTTATGGCTACACCTTC. The full variable domain, rest sourced from reference TRBV2 and TRBJ1-2, is EPEVTQTPSHQVTQMGQEVILRCVPISNHLYFYWYRQILGQKVEFLVSFYNNEISEKSEIFDDQFSVERPDGSNFTLKIRSTKLEDSAMYFCASSEGSGLTYGYTFGSGTRLTVV.

This clonotype has only a few counts. V gene TRBV9 combines with J gene TRBJ2-2; no clear D. V lost 3 bases to trimming and J lost 3 bases, with 12 bases between them. The germline gives CDR1 SGDLS, CDR2 YYNGEE. The CDR3 is made up of 15 amino acids. CDR3 coding DNA: TGTGCCAGCAGCGCCCCCAGCGCTCACACCGGGGAGCTGTTTTTT. Residues: CASSAPSAHTGELFF.

A few counts support this clonotype. This sequence joins TRBV4-3 and TRBJ1-5; TRBD1 might be the D (5 bases). Germline-derived CDR1 and CDR2 are LGHNA and YSLEER. This CDR3 contains 14 residues. Trimming removed 1 base at V and 3 bases at J, with 7 bases between. This chain's CDR3 is CASSQATVNQPQHF. The CDR3 DNA follows: TGCGCCAGCAGCCAAGCGACAGTCAATCAGCCCCAGCATTTT.

V is TRBV27 and J is TRBJ2-2; a possible D gene is TRBD1 (6 bases). Per germline, CDR1 MNHEY and CDR2 SMNVEV (reference sequence). This CDR3 spans 13 amino acids. Trimming left V 5 bases short and J 7 bases short, with 11 bases between. The CDR3 loop is CASSTGKGGELFF. CDR3 sequence (DNA): TGTGCCAGCAGTACAGGGAAGGGCGGGGAGCTGTTTTTT.

This clonotype was seen more than once but under ten times. The J gene is TRBJ1-4, the V gene TRBV27, with D possibly being TRBD1 (6 bases). CDR1 and CDR2 (germline): MNHEY, SMNVEV (reference sequence). This CDR3 is 15 amino acids long. The germline V and J ends were trimmed by 3 bases and 8 bases, with 16 bases remaining between them. The CDR3 DNA is TGTGCCAGCAGTTTTCGACAGGCGGTCAGAGAAAAACTGTTTTTT. Amino acid sequence: CASSFRQAVREKLFF.

This clonotype showed up just a few times. The rearrangement joins TRBV20-1 to TRBJ1-4; 7 bases agree with TRBD1. With V trimmed by 7 bases and J by 7 bases, 12 bases remained unmatched. This CDR3 spans 14 amino acids. CDR1 and CDR2 from the germline V gene are DFQATT and SNEGSKA (reference sequence). The CDR3 region has the DNA TGCAGTGTTCCCGAGGGACAGCGAAGTGAAAAACTGTTTTTT. Encoded protein: CSVPEGQRSEKLFF.

This clonotype occurred a few times. This chain uses TRBV5-6 with TRBJ2-3, with D unclear. The CDR3 runs to 15 residues. V lost 4 bases and J 1 base, leaving 13 bases between the germline ends. Germline loops: CDR1 SGHDT, CDR2 YYEEEE. The CDR3 is CASSAFSFGTDTQYF. CDR3 DNA: TGTGCCAGCAGCGCCTTTTCTTTCGGCACAGATACGCAGTATTTT.

The chain employs TRBV6-6 and TRBJ2-5; possibly TRBD1 for D (6 bases). Germline V gene data show CDR1 as MNHNY and CDR2 as SVGAGI (reference sequence). The CDR3 spans 15 residues. The V end was cut by 0 bases, the J end by 5 bases, with 13 bases between. CDR3 loop: CASSYSLGGEETQYF. The CDR3, as DNA: TGTGCCAGCAGTTACTCGTTAGGGGGAGAGGAGACCCAGTACTTC.

The chain uses TRBV20-1 and TRBJ2-6, with unresolved D. The V end lost 8 bases, the J end lost 1 base, and 12 bases lay between the germline ends. The CDR3 contains 14 residues. Looked up from germline, CDR1 is DFQATT and CDR2 is SNEGSKA (reference sequence). The CDR3 nucleotides are TGCAGTACGTTTCCCGGGTCTGGGGCCAACGTCCTGACTTTC. It codes for CSTFPGSGANVLTF.

This clonotype came up a few times. This chain uses TRBV7-9 with TRBJ2-1, with unresolved D. This CDR3 has 15 residues. V was clipped by 7 bases and J by 4 bases, with 17 bases between them. Germline V gene sequence: CDR1 SEHNR, CDR2 FQNEAQ (reference sequence). The CDR3 protein is CASISPITWYNEQFF. CDR3 nucleotides: TGTGCCAGCATTAGTCCTATTACATGGTACAATGAGCAGTTCTTC.